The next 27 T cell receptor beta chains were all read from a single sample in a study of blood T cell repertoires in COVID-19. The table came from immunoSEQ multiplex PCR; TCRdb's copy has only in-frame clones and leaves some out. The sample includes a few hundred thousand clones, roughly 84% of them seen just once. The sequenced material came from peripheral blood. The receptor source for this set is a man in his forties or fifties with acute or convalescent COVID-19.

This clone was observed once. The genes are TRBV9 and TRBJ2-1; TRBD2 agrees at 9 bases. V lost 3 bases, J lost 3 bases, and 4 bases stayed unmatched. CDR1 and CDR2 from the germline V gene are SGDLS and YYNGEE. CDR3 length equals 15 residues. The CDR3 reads CASSGGGALYNEQFF. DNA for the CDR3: TGTGCCAGCAGCGGCGGGGGGGCTCTCTACAATGAGCAGTTCTTC.

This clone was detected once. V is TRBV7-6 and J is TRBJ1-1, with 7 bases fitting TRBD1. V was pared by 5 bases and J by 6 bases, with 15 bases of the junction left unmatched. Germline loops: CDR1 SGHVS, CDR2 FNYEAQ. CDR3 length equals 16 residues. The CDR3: CASSDITGANNAEAFF. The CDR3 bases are TGTGCCAGCAGCGATATTACAGGGGCGAACAACGCTGAAGCTTTCTTT.

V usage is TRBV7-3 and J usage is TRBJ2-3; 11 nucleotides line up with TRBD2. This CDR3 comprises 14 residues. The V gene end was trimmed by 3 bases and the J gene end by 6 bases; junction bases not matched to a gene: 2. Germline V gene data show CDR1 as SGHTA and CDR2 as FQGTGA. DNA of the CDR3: TGTGCCAGCAGCTTTAGCGGGGGGGCGGATACGCAGTATTTT. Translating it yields CASSFSGGADTQYF.

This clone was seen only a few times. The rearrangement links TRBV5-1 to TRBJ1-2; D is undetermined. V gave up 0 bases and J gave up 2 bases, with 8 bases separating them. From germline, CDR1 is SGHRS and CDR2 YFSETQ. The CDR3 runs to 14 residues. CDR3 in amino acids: CASSLAGENYGYTF. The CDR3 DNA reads TGCGCCAGCAGCTTGGCCGGAGAGAACTATGGCTACACCTTC.

CDR3 amino acids: CASSFGSWEKLFF. The CDR3 DNA sequence: TGTGCCAGCAGTTTTGGTAGCTGGGAAAAACTGTTTTTT. The V gene is TRBV27, the J gene TRBJ1-4; D is undetermined. V was trimmed by 3 bases and J by 8 bases, leaving 10 bases between them. This CDR3 has 13 residues. In germline, CDR1 is MNHEY, CDR2 SMNVEV (reference sequence).

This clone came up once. The CDR3 region is CASSFSGGGSYEQYF. The CDR3 DNA follows: TGTGCCAGCAGCTTTAGCGGGGGCGGATCGTACGAGCAGTACTTC. This chain connects TRBV7-2 to TRBJ2-7, with 9 bases that match TRBD2. Germline V lookup: CDR1 SGHTA, CDR2 FQGNSA. The CDR3 is 15 amino acids. Trimming cost V 3 bases and J 4 bases; bases outside gene matches: 7.

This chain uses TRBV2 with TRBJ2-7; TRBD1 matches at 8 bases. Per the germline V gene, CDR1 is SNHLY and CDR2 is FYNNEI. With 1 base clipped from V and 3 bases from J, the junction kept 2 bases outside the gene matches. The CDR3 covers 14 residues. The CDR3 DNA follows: TGTGCCAGCAGTGAAGATGGGACAGGCTACGAGCAGTACTTC. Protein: CASSEDGTGYEQYF.

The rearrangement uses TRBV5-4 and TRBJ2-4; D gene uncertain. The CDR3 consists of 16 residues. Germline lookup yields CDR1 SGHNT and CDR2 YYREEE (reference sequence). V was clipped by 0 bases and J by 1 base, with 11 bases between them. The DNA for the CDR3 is TGTGCCAGCAGCTTGGATCCGACCGGGGCCAAAAACATTCAGTACTTC. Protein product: CASSLDPTGAKNIQYF. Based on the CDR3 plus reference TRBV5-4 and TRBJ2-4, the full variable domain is ETGVTQSPTHLIKTRGQQVTLRCSSQSGHNTVSWYQQALGQGPQFIFQYYREEENGRGNFPPRFSGLQFPNYSSELNVNALELDDSALYLCASSLDPTGAKNIQYFGAGTRLSVL.

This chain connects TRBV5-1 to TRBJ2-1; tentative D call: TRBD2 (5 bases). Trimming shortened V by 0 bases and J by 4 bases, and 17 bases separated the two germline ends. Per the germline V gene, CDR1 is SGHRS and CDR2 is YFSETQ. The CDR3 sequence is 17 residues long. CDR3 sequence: CASSLEAPSTTYNEQFF. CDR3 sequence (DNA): TGCGCCAGCAGCTTGGAAGCCCCATCGACTACATACAATGAGCAGTTCTTC.

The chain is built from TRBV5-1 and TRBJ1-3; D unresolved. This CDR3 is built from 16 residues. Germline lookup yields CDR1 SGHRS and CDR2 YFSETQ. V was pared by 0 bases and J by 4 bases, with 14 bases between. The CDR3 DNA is TGCGCCAGCAGCTTGGCGGGATCAAGGCTCGGAAACACCATATATTTT. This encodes CASSLAGSRLGNTIYF.

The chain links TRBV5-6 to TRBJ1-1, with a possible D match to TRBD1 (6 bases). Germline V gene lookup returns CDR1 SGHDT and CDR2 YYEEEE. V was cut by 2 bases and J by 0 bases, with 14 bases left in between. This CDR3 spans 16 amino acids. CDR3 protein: CASSLQGERLNTEAFF. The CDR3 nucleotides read TGTGCCAGCAGCTTACAGGGCGAGAGGTTGAACACTGAAGCTTTCTTT.

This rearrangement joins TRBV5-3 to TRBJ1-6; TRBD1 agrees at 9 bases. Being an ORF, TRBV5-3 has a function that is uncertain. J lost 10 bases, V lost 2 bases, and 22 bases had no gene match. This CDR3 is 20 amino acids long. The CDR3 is CARSLLNRDRAQAFDSPLHF. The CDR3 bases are TGTGCCAGAAGCTTACTCAATCGGGACAGGGCCCAAGCTTTTGACTCACCCCTCCACTTT.

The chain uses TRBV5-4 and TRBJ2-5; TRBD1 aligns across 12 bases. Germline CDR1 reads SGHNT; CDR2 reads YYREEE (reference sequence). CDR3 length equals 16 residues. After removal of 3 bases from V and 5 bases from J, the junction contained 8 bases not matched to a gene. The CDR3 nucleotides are TGTGCCAGCAGCTGGGGGGGACAGGGGGCGCGGGAGACCCAGTACTTC. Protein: CASSWGGQGARETQYF.

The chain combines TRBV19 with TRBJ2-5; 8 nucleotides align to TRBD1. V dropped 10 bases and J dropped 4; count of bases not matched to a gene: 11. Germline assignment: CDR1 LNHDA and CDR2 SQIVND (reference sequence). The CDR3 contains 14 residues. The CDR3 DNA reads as TGTGCCACTCGGACAGGGTCAGCTGGAGAGACCCAGTACTTC. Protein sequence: CATRTGSAGETQYF. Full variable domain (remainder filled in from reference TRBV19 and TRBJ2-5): DGGITQSPKYLFRKEGQNVTLSCEQNLNHDAMYWYRQDPGQGLRLIYYSQIVNDFQKGDIAEGYSVSREKKESFPLTVTSAQKNPTAFYLCATRTGSAGETQYFGPGTRLLVL.

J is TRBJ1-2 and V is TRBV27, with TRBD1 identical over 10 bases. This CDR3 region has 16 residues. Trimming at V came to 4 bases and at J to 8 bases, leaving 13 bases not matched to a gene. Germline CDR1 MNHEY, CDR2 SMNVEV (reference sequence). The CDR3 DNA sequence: TGTGCCAGCAGTTCGGAGACAGGGGGCGCTGGGAGCGGCTACACCTTC. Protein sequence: CASSSETGGAGSGYTF.

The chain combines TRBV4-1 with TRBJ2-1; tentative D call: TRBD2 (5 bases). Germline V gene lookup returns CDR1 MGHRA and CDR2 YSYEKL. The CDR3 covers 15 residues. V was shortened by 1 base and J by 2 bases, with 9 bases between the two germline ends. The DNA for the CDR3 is TGCGCCAGCAGCCAAGGACTAATCCCCTACAATGAGCAGTTCTTC. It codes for CASSQGLIPYNEQFF.

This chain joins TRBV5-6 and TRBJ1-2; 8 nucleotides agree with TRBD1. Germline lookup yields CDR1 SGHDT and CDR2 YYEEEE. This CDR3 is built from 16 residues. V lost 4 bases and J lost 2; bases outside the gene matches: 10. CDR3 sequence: CASSKDLTGENYGYTF. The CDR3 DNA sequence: TGTGCCAGCAGCAAAGACTTGACAGGGGAGAACTATGGCTACACCTTC. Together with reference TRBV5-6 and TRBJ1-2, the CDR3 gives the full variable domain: DAGVTQSPTHLIKTRGQQVTLRCSPKSGHDTVSWYQQALGQGPQFIFQYYEEEERQRGNFPDRFSGHQFPNYSSELNVNALLLGDSALYLCASSKDLTGENYGYTFGSGTRLTVV.

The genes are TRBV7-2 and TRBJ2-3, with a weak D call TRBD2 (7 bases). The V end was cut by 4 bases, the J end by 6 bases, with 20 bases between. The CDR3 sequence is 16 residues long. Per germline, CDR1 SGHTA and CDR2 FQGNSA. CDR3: CASSSFGGATGDTQYF. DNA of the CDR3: TGTGCCAGCAGCTCCTTTGGGGGGGCCACGGGGGATACGCAGTATTTT. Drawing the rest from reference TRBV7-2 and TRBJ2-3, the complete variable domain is GAGVSQSPSNKVTEKGKDVELRCDPISGHTALYWYRQSLGQGLEFLIYFQGNSAPDKSGLPSDRFSAERTGGSVSTLTIQRTQQEDSAVYLCASSSFGGATGDTQYFGPGTRLTVL.

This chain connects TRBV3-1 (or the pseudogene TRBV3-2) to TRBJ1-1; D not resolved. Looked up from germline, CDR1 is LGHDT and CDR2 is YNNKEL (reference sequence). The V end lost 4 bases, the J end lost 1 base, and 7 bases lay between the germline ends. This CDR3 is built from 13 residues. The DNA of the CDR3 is TGTGCCAGCAGCCTGACTCAGAACACTGAAGCTTTCTTT. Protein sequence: CASSLTQNTEAFF.

CDR3 DNA sequence: TGTGCCAGCAGCTTCTCCGGGGACACTGAAGCTTTCTTT. It codes for CASSFSGDTEAFF. This chain links TRBV5-6 with TRBJ1-1; D not certain. With 2 bases removed from V and 3 bases from J, the gap between germline ends came to 8 bases. CDR3 size: 13 residues. The germline CDR1 and CDR2 sequences are SGHDT and YYEEEE.

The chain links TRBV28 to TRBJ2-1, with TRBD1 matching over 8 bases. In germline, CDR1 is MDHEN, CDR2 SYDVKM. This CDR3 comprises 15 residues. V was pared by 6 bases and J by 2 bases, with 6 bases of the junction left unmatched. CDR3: CASRPTGGTYNEQFF. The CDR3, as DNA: TGTGCCAGCAGACCTACAGGGGGAACCTACAATGAGCAGTTCTTC.

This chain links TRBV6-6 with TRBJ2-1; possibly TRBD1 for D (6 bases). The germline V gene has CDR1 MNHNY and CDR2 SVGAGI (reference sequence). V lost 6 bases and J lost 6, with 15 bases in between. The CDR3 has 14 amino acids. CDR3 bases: TGTGCCAGCAGGGGAGAAAGCAGGGGCAATGAGCAGTTCTTC. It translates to CASRGESRGNEQFF.

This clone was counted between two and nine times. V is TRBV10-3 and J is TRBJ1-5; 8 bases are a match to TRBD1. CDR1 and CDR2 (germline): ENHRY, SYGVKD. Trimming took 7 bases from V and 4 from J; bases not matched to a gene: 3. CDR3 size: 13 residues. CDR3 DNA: TGTGCCATCACCCGGGACAGGAATCAGCCCCAGCATTTT. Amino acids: CAITRDRNQPQHF.

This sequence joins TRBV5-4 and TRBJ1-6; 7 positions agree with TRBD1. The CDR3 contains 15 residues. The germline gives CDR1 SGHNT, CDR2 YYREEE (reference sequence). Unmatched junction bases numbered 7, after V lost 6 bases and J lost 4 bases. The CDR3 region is CASTQGTDYNSPLHF. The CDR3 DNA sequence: TGTGCCAGCACCCAGGGGACAGATTATAATTCACCCCTCCACTTT.

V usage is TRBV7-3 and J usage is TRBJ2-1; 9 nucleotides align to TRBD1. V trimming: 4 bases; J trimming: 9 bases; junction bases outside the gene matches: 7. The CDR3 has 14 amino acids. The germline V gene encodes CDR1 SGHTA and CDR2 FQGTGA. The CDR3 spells CASSSGQGEGEQFF. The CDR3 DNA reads TGTGCCAGCAGCTCGGGACAGGGTGAGGGTGAGCAGTTCTTC.

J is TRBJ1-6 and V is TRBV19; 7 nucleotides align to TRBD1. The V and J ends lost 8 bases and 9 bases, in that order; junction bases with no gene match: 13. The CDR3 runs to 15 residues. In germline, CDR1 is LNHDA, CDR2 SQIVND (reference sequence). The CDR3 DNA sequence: TGTGCCAGTTCACCAGGACAGGTTTTTACTTCACCCCTCCACTTT. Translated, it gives CASSPGQVFTSPLHF.

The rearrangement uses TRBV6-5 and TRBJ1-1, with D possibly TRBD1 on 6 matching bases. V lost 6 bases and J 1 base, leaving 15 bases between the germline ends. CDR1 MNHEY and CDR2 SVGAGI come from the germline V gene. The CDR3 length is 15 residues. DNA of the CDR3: TGTGCCAGCAGAGTCCAAATGACAGGGAACACTGAAGCTTTCTTT. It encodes CASRVQMTGNTEAFF.